This passage covers 17 T cell receptor beta chains from one sample sequenced in a study of metastatic and nonmetastatic thyroid tumors. TCRdb redid the clone calls on the PCR reads using MiXCR. The repertoire holds some 83,000 clones, approximately 13% seen once, with approximately 8.8% in the top ten. There were no patients who had received any treatment before thyroid surgery. The sequencing sample was made of tumor tissue. The receptor source for this set is a female donor with papillary thyroid cancer or a benign thyroid nodule (not recorded which). Some clones in this sample may be carry-over from other donors' samples.

This clone was seen repeatedly, ten times or more. V usage is TRBV12-3 or TRBV12-4 and J usage is TRBJ1-4, with D hard to call. The germline V and J ends were trimmed by 5 bases and 5 bases, with 15 bases remaining between them. This CDR3 comprises 15 residues. CDR3: CASSPHFAENEKLFF. The CDR3 bases are TGTGCCAGCAGTCCCCACTTTGCAGAGAATGAAAAACTGTTTTTT.

On this clone: It may be a read error: a sequence one base away is much more abundant. The chain employs TRBV28 and TRBJ2-4; D is perhaps TRBD2 (6 bases). The V gene lost 4 bases and the J gene lost 3 bases, with 16 bases spanning the gap. The CDR3 has 16 residues. The germline V gene has CDR1 MDHEN and CDR2 SYDVKM. The CDR3 sequence: CASSSGDSLDKNIQYF. DNA of the CDR3: TGTGCCAGCAGTTCTGGGGACTCACTAGACAAAAACATTCAGTACTTC.

There are a few counts of this clone. The rearrangement joins TRBV29-1 to TRBJ2-3; 8 nucleotides line up with TRBD2. The CDR3 is 16 residues long. Per the germline V gene, CDR1 is SQVTM and CDR2 is ANQGSEA. The CDR3 reads CRGRWFGREGTDTQYF. Written as DNA, the CDR3 is TGCAGGGGAAGGTGGTTTGGGCGGGAGGGCACAGATACGCAGTATTTT.

This clone was seen ten or more times. The V and J genes are TRBV7-6 and TRBJ1-6; D ambiguous. The V and J ends lost 3 bases and 4 bases respectively, with 10 bases between them. This CDR3 comprises 15 residues. Per the germline V gene, CDR1 is SGHVS and CDR2 is FNYEAQ. CDR3 residues: CASSFSMTYNSPLHF. CDR3 bases: TGTGCCAGCAGCTTTAGTATGACATATAATTCACCCCTCCACTTT.

This clone was detected many times. The J gene is TRBJ1-2, the V gene TRBV30; no clear D. The CDR3 covers 15 residues. Germline values: CDR1 GTSNPN, CDR2 SVGIG (reference sequence). The germline V and J ends were trimmed by 2 bases and 4 bases, with 17 bases remaining between them. The CDR3 spells CAWSFKGPAGYGYTF. Here the CDR3 DNA reads TGTGCCTGGAGTTTTAAAGGCCCCGCTGGCTATGGCTACACCTTC.

This clone was counted ten times or more. Different DNA sequences within this sample yield the same CDR3. The chain combines TRBV20-1 with TRBJ2-2; TRBD2 agrees at 9 bases. Germline V CDR1 and CDR2: DFQATT, SNEGSKA (reference sequence). The CDR3 has 17 amino acids. With V trimmed by 5 bases and J by 7 bases, 17 bases remained unmatched. The chain's CDR3 is CSAPPLLAGGPNGELFF. CDR3 coding DNA: TGCAGTGCTCCGCCGTTGTTGGCGGGAGGGCCTAACGGGGAGCTGTTTTTT.

This clone was recorded at least ten times. This chain's CDR3 is CASSLRGLNEQFF. CDR3 sequence (DNA): TGCGCCAGCAGCCTCAGGGGTTTGAATGAGCAGTTCTTC. The V and J genes are TRBV5-1 and TRBJ2-1, with TRBD1 as a possible D gene (6 bases). V was clipped by 4 bases and J by 7 bases, with 12 bases between them. CDR3 length equals 13 residues. Germline loops: CDR1 SGHRS, CDR2 YFSETQ. The full variable domain, completed using reference TRBV5-1 and TRBJ2-1, is KAGVTQTPRYLIKTRGQQVTLSCSPISGHRSVSWYQQTPGQGLQFLFEYFSETQRNKGNFPGRFSGRQFSNSRSEMNVSTLELGDSALYLCASSLRGLNEQFFGPGTRLTVL.

With regard to this clone: This sequence may be a read error, since a much larger clone differs from it by one base. J is TRBJ2-7 and V is TRBV29-1; D is perhaps TRBD2 (5 bases). Germline CDR1 reads SQVTM; CDR2 reads ANQGSEA. V gave up 7 bases and J gave up 0 bases, with 22 bases separating them. This CDR3 spans 16 amino acids. CDR3 sequence (DNA): TGCAGCGCTCGCCCTAGCTGGAGGCCCCCCTCCTACGAGCAGTACTTC. This codes for CSARPSWRPPSYEQYF.

The sample holds a few counts of this clone. Given a much more abundant clone one base away, this may be a read error. The chain recombines TRBV6-2 or TRBV6-3 with TRBJ2-7; D is uncertain. CDR3 length: 11 amino acids. Germline CDR1 is MNHEY and CDR2 is SVGEGT. V lost 0 bases to trimming and J lost 7 bases, with 4 bases between them. Here the CDR3 reads CASSYSDEQYF. In nucleotides, the CDR3 is TGTGCCAGCAGTTACTCTGATGAGCAGTACTTC.

This clone was counted only a few times. A much larger clone sits a single nucleotide away, making a read error possible. The rearrangement uses TRBV6-1 and TRBJ1-1; D not certain. The CDR3 covers 11 residues. Germline CDR1 MNHNS, CDR2 SASEGT. For the CDR3, the DNA is TGTGCCAGCACCAACGGGTTGGTGGCTTTATTT. This gives the protein CASTNGLVALF.

The chain recombines TRBV4-1 with TRBJ1-1, with TRBD1 identical over 8 bases. CDR1 and CDR2 (germline): MGHRA, YSYEKL. V shed 1 base, J shed 6 bases, and the junction held 10 bases outside the gene matches. The CDR3 loop spans 16 amino acids. In DNA, the CDR3 is TGCGCCAGCAGCCAAGGTAGGACAGGGTTCAACCCTGAAGCTTTCTTT. Protein: CASSQGRTGFNPEAFF.

As to this clone: Being one base from a much bigger clone, this may be a read error. CDR3 protein: CASSQDSWGPEDTQHF. CDR3 DNA: TGCGCCAGCAGCCAAGATAGTTGGGGACCGGAGGATACGCAGCATTTT. J is TRBJ2-3 and V is TRBV4-1; D is possibly TRBD1 (5 bases). The J call may be incorrect, as the DNA end agrees better with TRBJ1-5. This CDR3 is built from 16 residues. Germline CDR1 is MGHRA and CDR2 is YSYEKL.

This clone was seen many times. The rearrangement links TRBV7-2 to TRBJ2-7; D remains unclear. The CDR3 totals 13 residues. Between the trimmed V and J ends, which lost 1 base and 4 bases, there was a span of 8 bases. Germline V gene sequence: CDR1 SGHTA, CDR2 FQGNSA. CDR3 bases: TGTGCCAGCAGCTTAGGGAACGGATACGAGCAGTACTTC. Translation gives CASSLGNGYEQYF.

This clone was counted a few times. This may be a read error: a much more frequent sequence differs by one nucleotide. The rearrangement uses TRBV19 and TRBJ2-1; TRBD2 matches at 9 bases. This CDR3 region has 15 residues. Germline V gene lookup returns CDR1 LNHDA and CDR2 SQIVND (reference sequence). V was clipped by 1 base and J by 9 bases; unmatched bases: 7. The CDR3 region is CASSIVSGSRGEQFF. CDR3 in DNA: TGTGCCAGTAGTATAGTTAGCGGGAGTCGTGGTGAGCAGTTCTTC.

The V gene is TRBV20-1, the J gene TRBJ1-2; 7 bases fit TRBD1. Germline-derived CDR1 and CDR2 are DFQATT and SNEGSKA (reference sequence). This CDR3 is built from 11 residues. V shed 7 bases and J 5 bases; nucleotides not matched to a gene: 4. CDR3 region: CSDGTAYGYTF. The CDR3 DNA reads TGCAGTGACGGGACAGCATATGGCTACACCTTC.

This clone was recorded at least ten times. The chain links TRBV11-2 to TRBJ2-3, with D perhaps matching TRBD1 or TRBD2 (5 bases each). With 6 bases removed from V and 4 bases from J, the gap between germline ends came to 11 bases. Germline CDR1 SGHAT, CDR2 FQNNGV. The CDR3 covers 13 residues. The CDR3 DNA follows: TGTGCCAGCAGTCCCCTGGGGGCAGATACGCAGTATTTT. Translation gives CASSPLGADTQYF.

This clone was found many times. Other DNA sequences in this specimen translate into the identical CDR3. DNA of the CDR3: TGTGCCAGCAGTTCCGGGACAGGGGGCGGTGAGCAGTTCTTC. This gives the protein CASSSGTGGGEQFF. The V and J genes are TRBV7-2 and TRBJ2-1; 12 bases are a match to TRBD1. This CDR3 contains 14 residues. The germline V gene encodes CDR1 SGHTA and CDR2 FQGNSA. V gave up 6 bases and J gave up 9 bases; unmatched junction bases: 6.